The rows below give T cell receptor beta chains drawn from one sample of a study of identical twins. Each CDR3 protein gets one entry after TCRdb re-called the 5' RACE reads with MiXCR. The sample has hundreds of thousands of distinct CDR3 sequences; about 9.4% are singletons. Another study also made use of these data, one on yellow fever vaccine responses in identical twins.

The sequencing sample was made of PBMCs. The receptors were sampled from a woman aged 18-29 years in good health. The CDR3 runs from the conserved cysteine through the conserved F or W. The order of the fields is clone size, V gene, J gene, D gene, CDR3 protein, CDR3 DNA. A D gene is named only where the DNA matches it firmly. The size of a clone is reported for some rows only, either as once, few or many, or as a class for expanded clones.

>.|TRBV4-3|TRBJ2-2|.
CASSHEGWPGELFF
TGCGCCAGCAGCCATGAGGGCTGGCCCGGGGAGCTGTTTTTT
>few|TRBV7-3|TRBJ2-5|TRBD2
CASSLLPVAGVEETQYF
TGTGCCAGCAGCTTACTCCCAGTGGCGGGGGTGGAAGAGACCCAGTACTTC
>.|TRBV29-1|TRBJ1-1|.
CSVNLVTEAFF
TGCAGCGTTAATCTTGTCACTGAAGCTTTCTTT
>.|TRBV6-2/TRBV6-3|TRBJ2-1|.
CASNSLGGFTNNEQFF
TGTGCCAGCAACTCCTTAGGGGGGTTCACCAACAATGAGCAGTTCTTC
>few|TRBV6-1|TRBJ2-5|TRBD2
CASSAGLLAGSQETQYF
TGTGCCAGCAGTGCGGGTTTATTAGCGGGGAGCCAAGAGACCCAGTACTTC
>.|TRBV29-1|TRBJ2-1|TRBD2
CSVVGTSGYNEQFF
TGCAGCGTTGTTGGGACTAGCGGTTACAATGAGCAGTTCTTC
>.|TRBV3-1|TRBJ2-1|.
CASSQVVGSYNEQFF
TGTGCCAGCAGCCAAGTCGTGGGTTCCTACAATGAGCAGTTCTTC
>many|TRBV6-5|TRBJ2-2|.
CASSYIRPATGELFF
TGTGCCAGCAGTTACATCCGCCCCGCCACCGGGGAGCTGTTTTTT
>.|TRBV15|TRBJ2-7|TRBD1
CATSSWTGNEQYF
TGTGCCACCAGCAGTTGGACAGGGAACGAGCAGTACTTC
>few|TRBV19|TRBJ2-2|.
CASSTFGLGELFF
TGTGCCAGTAGTACGTTTGGATTAGGGGAGCTGTTTTTT
>.|TRBV2|TRBJ1-5|.
CASSAGGRQPQHF
TGTGCCAGCAGTGCGGGTGGGAGGCAGCCCCAGCATTTT
>.|TRBV5-6|TRBJ1-5|.
CASSLWQTNQPQHF
TGTGCCAGCAGCTTGTGGCAGACCAATCAGCCCCAGCATTTT
>.|TRBV15|TRBJ1-1|TRBD1
CATSRGQGGTEAFF
TGTGCCACCAGCAGAGGACAGGGGGGCACTGAAGCTTTCTTT
>.|TRBV27|TRBJ2-1|TRBD2
CASSYGGGGLDEQFF
TGTGCCAGCAGTTACGGGGGGGGAGGTCTGGATGAGCAGTTCTTC
>.|TRBV11-2|TRBJ2-3|TRBD2
CASSLPLGTSGRASTDTQYF
TGTGCCAGCAGCTTACCACTGGGGACTAGCGGGAGGGCCAGCACAGATACGCAGTATTTT
>few|TRBV6-1|TRBJ2-2|.
CASSGVTGELFF
TGTGCCAGCTCGGGGGTCACCGGGGAGCTGTTTTTT
>many|TRBV10-2|TRBJ2-5|TRBD2
CASSVAGGGETQYF
TGCGCCAGCAGTGTTGCGGGAGGCGGGGAGACCCAGTACTTC
>many|TRBV2|TRBJ2-7|.
CASRGRGEQYF
TGTGCCAGCCGGGGGCGCGGCGAGCAGTACTTC